The entry that follows covers one TCR beta chain sequence. This record comes from a study of T cell responses to AZD1222 COVID-19 vaccine. Clones were read by immunoSEQ multiplex PCR, and TCRdb kept only the in-frame ones, dropping some. The sample yields 90,000 to 120,000 clones, approximately 92% seen once. Sequencing was performed on peripheral blood, taken on day 0 of AZD1222 vaccination. The clonotype was recovered from an adult in good health.

The DNA for the CDR3 is TGTGCCAGCAGCTTAGAACCGTACCTGGGACTCCAGGACTATGGCTACACCTTC. Translated, it gives CASSLEPYLGLQDYGYTF. This chain uses TRBV7-2 with TRBJ1-2; tentative D call: TRBD1 (5 bases). The V gene lost 1 base and the J gene lost 3 bases, with 21 bases spanning the gap. This CDR3 is built from 18 residues. Germline assignment: CDR1 SGHTA and CDR2 FQGNSA.